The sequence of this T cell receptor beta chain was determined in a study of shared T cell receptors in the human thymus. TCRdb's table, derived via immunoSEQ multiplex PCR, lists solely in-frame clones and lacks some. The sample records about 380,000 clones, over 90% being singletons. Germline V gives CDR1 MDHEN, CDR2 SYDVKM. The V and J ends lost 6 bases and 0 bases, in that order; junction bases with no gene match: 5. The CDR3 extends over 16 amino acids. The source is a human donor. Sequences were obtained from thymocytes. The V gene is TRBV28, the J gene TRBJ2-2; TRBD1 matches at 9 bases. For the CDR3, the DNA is TGTGCCAGCAGCCTCAGGACAGGGGCGAACACCGGGGAGCTGTTTTTT. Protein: CASSLRTGANTGELFF.